The rows below give T cell receptor beta chains drawn from one sample of a study of T cell responses to AZD1222 COVID-19 vaccine. The repertoire was sequenced with immunoSEQ multiplex PCR; TCRdb's copy has only in-frame clones and lacks some. Found here are 95,000 to 150,000 clones, 85% to 95% of them singletons; the top ten hold around 1.8%. The sequencing here drew on peripheral blood, taken on day 0 of AZD1222 vaccination. The source is an adult in good health. The CDR3 runs from the conserved cysteine through the conserved F or W. Each record gives: V gene, D gene, J gene, clone size, CDR3 protein, CDR3 DNA. A D gene is named only where the DNA matches it firmly. The size field is filled for only some rows; it gives once, few, many or a size class.

TRBV20-1,NA,TRBJ2-7,once,CSASRESYEQYF,TGCAGTGCTAGTAGGGAATCCTACGAGCAGTACTTC
TRBV6-2/TRBV6-3,NA,TRBJ1-5,NA,CASSYGGYSNQPQHF,TGTGCCAGCAGTTACGGGGGGTATAGCAATCAGCCCCAGCATTTT
TRBV7-9,NA,TRBJ2-2,NA,CASSAAGFVGTGELFF,TGTGCCAGCAGCGCTGCAGGGTTCGTTGGAACCGGGGAGCTGTTTTTT
TRBV24-1,TRBD2,TRBJ2-5,NA,CATSDVRGGRETQYF,TGTGCCACCAGTGATGTGCGGGGGGGCAGGGAGACCCAGTACTTC
TRBV6-6,TRBD1,TRBJ1-5,NA,CASSYSQGFQPQHF,TGTGCCAGCAGTTACTCACAGGGGTTCCAGCCCCAGCATTTT
TRBV27,TRBD2,TRBJ2-3,once,CASSSGTSGKNTQYF,TGTGCCAGCAGTTCAGGGACTAGCGGGAAAAATACGCAGTATTTT
TRBV6-5,TRBD1,TRBJ1-2,NA,CASNSGTGVEYGYTF,TGTGCCAGCAACTCCGGGACAGGGGTTGAGTATGGCTACACCTTC
TRBV9,NA,TRBJ2-1,NA,CASSLLGSSYNEQFF,TGTGCCAGCAGCCTACTCGGGAGCTCCTACAATGAGCAGTTCTTC
TRBV11-3,NA,TRBJ2-2,NA,CASSLGEGHRDTGELFF,TGTGCCAGCAGCTTAGGGGAGGGGCACAGGGACACCGGGGAGCTGTTTTTT
TRBV13,TRBD2,TRBJ2-5,NA,CASSPSSGGAETQYF,TGTGCCAGCAGTCCTTCTAGCGGGGGGGCTGAGACCCAGTACTTC
TRBV6-5,NA,TRBJ1-1,NA,CASISDRHGTEAFF,TGTGCCAGCATTTCTGACAGGCACGGCACTGAAGCTTTCTTT
TRBV3-1/TRBV3-2,NA,TRBJ2-3,NA,CASSLTAGVASDTQYF,TGTGCCAGCAGCCTTACTGCCGGGGTAGCAAGCGATACGCAGTATTTT
TRBV4-1,NA,TRBJ1-2,NA,CASSRDAQGPYGYTF,TGCGCCAGCAGCCGAGATGCCCAGGGGCCATATGGCTACACCTTC
TRBV16,NA,TRBJ1-5,NA,CASSQFGPGSPSRQPQHF,TGTGCCAGCAGCCAATTCGGTCCCGGGTCCCCCAGTCGTCAGCCCCAGCATTTT
TRBV12-2,NA,TRBJ1-1,NA,CASRLGPAMNTEAFF,TGTGCAAGTCGCTTAGGGCCAGCAATGAACACTGAAGCTTTCTTT
TRBV6-1,NA,TRBJ2-1,medium-sized,CASSESGVTAYNEQFF,TGTGCCAGCAGTGAATCGGGAGTAACTGCCTACAATGAGCAGTTCTTC
TRBV19,TRBD1,TRBJ2-7,once,CARNRDRGPEQYF,TGTGCCAGGAACCGGGACAGGGGCCCAGAGCAGTACTTC
TRBV5-1,NA,TRBJ1-5,once,CASSMDGSNQPQHF,TGCGCCAGCAGCATGGACGGGAGCAATCAGCCCCAGCATTTT
TRBV3-1/TRBV3-2,TRBD1,TRBJ1-6,NA,CASSRAGQGYNSPLHF,TGTGCCAGCAGCCGAGCCGGACAGGGTTATAATTCACCCCTCCACTTT